This TCR beta chain originates from a study of T cell repertoires in cytomegalovirus infection. Study context: The authors used CMV epitopes that were HLA-C-restricted (recently identified) and HLA-B-restricted (well studied). Both CMV infection and a matching HLA type were indicated by public TCR beta signatures. Study conclusions and caveats: Accumulated public TCR beta family frequency recognized individuals carrying CMV together with the relevant HLA. What dominated the ex vivo response were HLA-C-restricted CMV-specific TCR beta clonotypes.

This CDR3 spans 16 amino acids. Trimming stripped 0 bases from V and 4 bases from J, with 16 bases between. The V gene's germline CDR1 is SEHNR and CDR2 FQNEAQ (reference sequence). Each CDR3 protein is one row after TCRdb ran MiXCR on the reads. The sample yields hundreds of thousands of distinct CDR3 sequences, approximately 31% seen once. Only a few counts were recorded for this clonotype. Its antigen is currently unknown. The material was cultured CD8+ T cells from PBMCs, obtained from culture after CMV antigen stimulation. The TCR sequence derives from a human donor in good health (CMV status not recorded). Some clones in this sample may be carry-over from other donors' samples. This chain connects TRBV7-9 to TRBJ2-7; D not resolved. The CDR3: CASSLAEGRTSYEQYF. The CDR3 coding sequence is TGTGCCAGCAGCTTAGCGGAAGGCAGGACCTCTTACGAGCAGTACTTC.